The rows below give T cell receptor beta chains drawn from one sample of a study of blood T cells in healthy people across ages. TCRdb reanalysed the 5' RACE reads using MiXCR and keeps one entry per CDR3 protein. The table shows more than 800,000 distinct CDR3 sequences, with less than 50% occurring only once. Input material: blood. The receptor set was obtained from a woman aged 55-70 years in good health. The conserved cysteine and the conserved F or W are not part of the CDR3 here.

TRBV20-1	TRBJ2-6	SAQTGGSGANVLT
TRBV3-1	TRBJ2-5	ASSQGGSGQETQY
TRBV13	TRBJ2-3	ASSLGDRGGADTQY
TRBV7-3	TRBJ2-5	ASSVTGGAETQY
TRBV5-4	TRBJ2-3	AGSLKAVSTDTQY
TRBV7-9	TRBJ2-1	ASSPPQPEQF
TRBV7-2	TRBJ1-2	ASSLEGADITYGYT
TRBV29-1	TRBJ2-5	SVLLATETQY
TRBV12-5	TRBJ2-7	ASQDSLSSYEQY
TRBV6-5	TRBJ1-1	ASSYLVAGGVTEAF
TRBV10-3	TRBJ1-2	AIGPTERQVYGYT
TRBV13	TRBJ2-1	ASSNPDGLGAPSSYNEQF
TRBV4-3	TRBJ2-1	ASSQGPGQGEDEQF
TRBV27	TRBJ2-7	ASSPQQGAYEQY
TRBV20-1	TRBJ2-1	SARGPQGSHNEQF
TRBV10-3	-	AISALAGVETQY
TRBV3-1	TRBJ2-1	ASKGPGTYNEQF
TRBV20-1	TRBJ2-1	SAPLYRYNEQF
TRBV20-1	TRBJ2-1	SARFPRSYNEQF
TRBV12-3/TRBV12-4	TRBJ2-1	ASSVRDRSYNEQF
TRBV6-6	TRBJ1-5	ASSYINQPQH
TRBV14	-	ASSMTERYNEQY
TRBV6-2/TRBV6-3	-	ASSLGHLGTGRNEQY
TRBV15	TRBJ1-5	ATSRDQGSRPQH
TRBV27	TRBJ1-2	ASSSGGKNYGYT
TRBV29-1	TRBJ2-1	SVEASGRGNEQF
TRBV7-2	TRBJ2-1	ASSFRREYIEQF
TRBV7-8	TRBJ1-3	ASSLGSGTGAGNTIY
TRBV29-1	TRBJ2-7	SVARANLYEQY
TRBV5-1	TRBJ2-3	ASSLGAGGLRHTDTQY